Sequencing of this T cell receptor beta chain was carried out in a study of blood T cell repertoires in COVID-19. Study details: The origin of the acute and convalescent COVID-19 samples was the United States, Italy and Spain. PBMCs, B-cell-depleted T cells, or T cells provided the cDNA or gDNA that made up the material.

There are 16 residues in the CDR3. Germline V gene data show CDR1 as LGHNA and CDR2 as YSLEER. The V gene end was trimmed by 4 bases and the J gene end by 7 bases; junction bases not matched to a gene: 11. Authors' methods: Amplification of reference gene primers was used by the study to estimate nucleated cell counts. The data were produced by immunoSEQ multiplex PCR, yet TCRdb's version contains in-frame clones alone and is incomplete. The DNA was the basis for D and trimming; V, J and clone size are from that table. The sample includes 130,000 to 150,000 clones, roughly 84% of them seen just once.

Material: peripheral blood. This TCR was sampled from a man aged 60 to 75 with active or convalescent COVID-19. The V gene is TRBV4-3, the J gene TRBJ2-2, with TRBD2 matching 8 bases. CDR3 residues: CASSRTGTRSLGELFF. The DNA for the CDR3 is TGCGCCAGCAGCCGAACCGGGACTAGGTCACTCGGGGAGCTGTTTTTT.